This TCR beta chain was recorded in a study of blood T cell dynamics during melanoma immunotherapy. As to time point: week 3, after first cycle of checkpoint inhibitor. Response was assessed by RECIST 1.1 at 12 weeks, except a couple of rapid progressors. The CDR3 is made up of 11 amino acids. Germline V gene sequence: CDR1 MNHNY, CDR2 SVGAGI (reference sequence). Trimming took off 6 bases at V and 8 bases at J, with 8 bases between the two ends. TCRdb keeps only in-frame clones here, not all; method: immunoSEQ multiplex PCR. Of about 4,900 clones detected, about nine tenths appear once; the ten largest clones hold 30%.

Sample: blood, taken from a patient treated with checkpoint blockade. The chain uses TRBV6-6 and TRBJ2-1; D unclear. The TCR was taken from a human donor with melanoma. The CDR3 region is CASSPRDEQFF. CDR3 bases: TGTGCCAGCAGCCCTAGGGATGAGCAGTTCTTC.